What follows are 28 T cell receptor beta chains derived from one specimen sequenced in a study of naive and memory T cell subsets. Overall study findings and caveats: A few larger clonotypes appeared in naive repertoires, especially CD8, possibly memory cells re-expressing CD45RA.

The beta constant-region primer was an equimolar mix of two oligonucleotides covering TRBC1 and TRBC2. Ligated cDNA was amplified by four rounds of PCR with nested alpha and beta constant-region primers and SP2. Each CDR3 protein is one row after TCRdb ran MiXCR on the UMI-ligation and nested PCR reads. The sample carries approximately 150,000 distinct CDR3 sequences, over 20% recorded once. No antigens are known for them. Sequenced sample: naive CD4+ T cells from blood. The receptors come from a human donor in good health.

This clonotype was detected many times. The CDR3 reads CASSATTDTQYF. CDR3 DNA: TGTGCCAGCAGCGCGACCACAGATACGCAGTATTTT. The chain employs TRBV9 and TRBJ2-3, with D unclear. The V gene's germline CDR1 is SGDLS and CDR2 YYNGEE. V was clipped by 3 bases and J by 2 bases, with 4 bases between them. The CDR3 is made up of 12 amino acids.

This clonotype turned up a few times. V is TRBV11-1 and J is TRBJ1-4, with 8 nucleotides matching TRBD1. V was clipped by 8 bases and J by 7 bases; unmatched bases: 6. The CDR3 length is 13 residues. Per the germline V gene, CDR1 is SGHAT and CDR2 is FQDESV (reference sequence). CDR3 residues: CASRQGFGEKLFF. For the CDR3, the DNA is TGTGCCAGCCGACAGGGGTTTGGTGAAAAACTGTTTTTT.

This clonotype appeared many times. V is TRBV19 and J is TRBJ1-5; D may be TRBD1 (6 bases). This CDR3 has 15 amino acids. Trimming removed 5 bases from V and 2 bases from J, with 13 bases in between. CDR1 LNHDA and CDR2 SQIVND come from the germline V gene (reference sequence). CDR3 coding DNA: TGTGCCAGTAGTGGTGGTGCAGGGGGCAATCAGCCCCAGCATTTT. As protein: CASSGGAGGNQPQHF.

This clonotype has more than one count but fewer than ten. The chain joins TRBV4-3 to TRBJ2-1; TRBD2 aligns across 11 bases. V shed 2 bases and J 9 bases; nucleotides not matched to a gene: 6. This CDR3 spans 15 amino acids. The germline V gene has CDR1 LGHNA and CDR2 YSLEER. The CDR3 sequence: CASSQIAGGPREQFF. The CDR3 DNA reads TGCGCCAGCAGCCAAATAGCGGGAGGGCCGCGTGAGCAGTTCTTC.

This clonotype has a handful of counts. This chain joins TRBV27 and TRBJ2-7; tentatively, D is TRBD1 (7 bases). CDR1 and CDR2 from the germline V gene are MNHEY and SMNVEV (reference sequence). V lost 7 bases, J lost 2 bases, and 18 bases lay in between. This CDR3 has 15 amino acids. Written as DNA, the CDR3 is TGTGCCAGCAAAAAAGGGGGCGCGGGGACCTACGAGCAGTACTTC. Amino acids: CASKKGGAGTYEQYF.

The table lists this clonotype with a few counts. This chain links TRBV7-2 with TRBJ1-1; no reliable D call. The germline CDR1 and CDR2 sequences are SGHTA and FQGNSA. V was cut by 1 base and J by 2 bases, with 11 bases left in between. The CDR3 runs to 15 residues. CDR3 loop: CASSLGPTRNTEAFF. In nucleotides, the CDR3 is TGTGCCAGCAGCTTAGGGCCCACTCGAAACACTGAAGCTTTCTTT.

Many counts were recorded for this clonotype. This chain joins TRBV7-9 and TRBJ2-7; 13 bases align to TRBD2. The V gene end was trimmed by 4 bases and the J gene end by 2 bases; junction bases not matched to a gene: 2. The CDR3 extends over 15 amino acids. Germline V gene lookup returns CDR1 SEHNR and CDR2 FQNEAQ (reference sequence). The CDR3 loop is CASSYGTSGAYEQYF. Here the CDR3 DNA reads TGTGCCAGCAGCTACGGGACTAGCGGGGCCTACGAGCAGTACTTC.

This chain connects TRBV6-2 or TRBV6-3 to TRBJ2-7; TRBD2 matches 11 bases. V dropped 2 bases and J dropped 4; count of bases not matched to a gene: 4. This CDR3 has 15 amino acids. Germline V gives CDR1 MNHEY, CDR2 SVGEGT. In DNA form, the CDR3 reads TGTGCCAGCAGTTACCCAGGGACTAGCGGATACGAGCAGTACTTC. It specifies CASSYPGTSGYEQYF.

The rearrangement joins TRBV7-6 to TRBJ1-3; tentative D call: TRBD1 (5 bases). Trimming removed 5 bases at V and 2 bases at J, with 25 bases between. The CDR3 extends over 19 amino acids. Germline V gene lookup returns CDR1 SGHVS and CDR2 FNYEAQ. The DNA for the CDR3 is TGTGCCAGCAGCACCGACGACAGTCTCCCCCGGCGGCCTGGAAACACCATATATTTT. Translation gives CASSTDDSLPRRPGNTIYF.

This clonotype has just a few counts. This chain uses TRBV12-3 or TRBV12-4 with TRBJ2-1; 11 bases align to TRBD2. V dropped 5 bases and J dropped 0; count of bases not matched to a gene: 9. This CDR3 has 18 amino acids. As DNA, the CDR3 is TGTGCCAGCAGTGGGCTGACTAGCGGGGTTAGCTCCTACAATGAGCAGTTCTTC. Amino acid sequence: CASSGLTSGVSSYNEQFF.

The sample holds a few counts of this clonotype. The chain joins TRBV28 to TRBJ1-1; TRBD1 is a possible D gene (5 bases). V lost 6 bases to trimming and J lost 0 bases, with 11 bases between them. Germline V gives CDR1 MDHEN, CDR2 SYDVKM. The CDR3 extends over 14 amino acids. The CDR3 DNA follows: TGTGCCAGCAGGACAGACCTCATGAACACTGAAGCTTTCTTT. Translation gives CASRTDLMNTEAFF.

The V and J genes are TRBV20-1 and TRBJ2-4; D not resolved. This CDR3 region has 12 residues. Germline assignment: CDR1 DFQATT and CDR2 SNEGSKA (reference sequence). Trimming took 1 base from V and 4 from J, leaving 5 bases between them. As DNA, the CDR3 is TGCAGTGCTAGAGTCGCTAAAAACATTCAGTACTTC. This codes for CSARVAKNIQYF.

This clonotype was counted at least ten times. The gene calls are TRBV5-1 and TRBJ2-1; TRBD2 aligns across 9 bases. The CDR3 is 15 amino acids. The V gene end was trimmed by 4 bases and the J gene end by 8 bases; junction bases not matched to a gene: 10. Germline V CDR1 and CDR2: SGHRS, YFSETQ. CDR3 bases: TGCGCCAGCAGCGCAATAGCGGGAGTGCGGGATGAGCAGTTCTTC. Translation gives CASSAIAGVRDEQFF.

The V and J genes are TRBV29-1 and TRBJ2-7, with TRBD1 identical over 8 bases. The CDR3 runs 13 residues. With V trimmed by 7 bases and J by 2 bases, 7 bases remained unmatched. Germline loops: CDR1 SQVTM, CDR2 ANQGSEA. Here the CDR3 reads CSARTGKAYEQYF. The CDR3 DNA follows: TGCAGCGCTCGGACAGGGAAGGCCTACGAGCAGTACTTC.

The rearrangement uses TRBV2 and TRBJ2-7; 7 bases line up with TRBD1. The CDR3 runs 18 residues. Trimming took 6 bases from V and 3 from J; bases not matched to a gene: 20. CDR1 and CDR2 (germline): SNHLY, FYNNEI. This CDR3 is CASRRIGMEGGTLYEQYF. CDR3 coding DNA: TGTGCCAGCAGAAGAATAGGTATGGAAGGGGGCACTCTCTACGAGCAGTACTTC.

This clonotype was detected ten times or more. The chain has TRBV6-2 or TRBV6-3 and TRBJ2-1; weak D call: TRBD2 (5 bases). CDR1 is MNHEY and CDR2 is SVGEGT in the germline V gene. There are 14 residues in the CDR3. The V and J ends lost 4 bases and 7 bases respectively, with 14 bases between them. The CDR3 loop reads CASSLLGERNEQFF. CDR3 DNA sequence: TGTGCCAGCAGTTTGCTGGGAGAAAGGAATGAGCAGTTCTTC.

This clonotype was seen a few times. The rearrangement links TRBV10-3 to TRBJ2-1; D ambiguous. Trimming pared 7 bases from V and 7 bases from J, leaving 14 bases between. Germline V CDR1 and CDR2: ENHRY, SYGVKD. The CDR3 has 13 amino acids. The CDR3 sequence: CAITGNSINEQFF. CDR3 DNA: TGTGCCATCACCGGCAATTCGATAAATGAGCAGTTCTTC.

This clonotype has just a few counts. This rearrangement joins TRBV20-1 to TRBJ2-7, with a weak D call TRBD1 (5 bases). Looked up from germline, CDR1 is DFQATT and CDR2 is SNEGSKA (reference sequence). The CDR3 loop spans 12 amino acids. The CDR3 DNA follows: TGCAGCTCCGGACACCTGACCTACGAGCAGTACTTC. This translates into CSSGHLTYEQYF.

The chain has TRBV7-9 and TRBJ2-1; D gene ambiguous. The V end lost 6 bases, the J end lost 7 bases, and 10 bases lay between the germline ends. The germline CDR1 and CDR2 sequences are SEHNR and FQNEAQ (reference sequence). The CDR3 length is 12 residues. The CDR3 spells CASRVLANEQFF. DNA for the CDR3: TGTGCCAGCAGGGTATTGGCGAATGAGCAGTTCTTC.

This clonotype was seen more than once but under ten times. The chain links TRBV12-3 or TRBV12-4 to TRBJ1-1; maybe TRBD1 (6 bases). CDR3 length: 13 residues. V gave up 3 bases and J gave up 9 bases, with 14 bases separating them. CDR3 amino acids: CASSFYRVSQAFF. CDR3 in DNA: TGTGCCAGCAGTTTTTACAGGGTCTCTCAAGCTTTCTTT.

This rearrangement joins TRBV28 to TRBJ2-7; 7 bases are a match to TRBD2. The CDR3 has 15 residues. CDR1 is MDHEN, CDR2 SYDVKM, per germline. Trimming removed 7 bases from V and 5 bases from J; junction bases left unmatched: 14. CDR3: CASINPAGVNDEQYF. CDR3 coding DNA: TGTGCCAGCATCAACCCCGCGGGAGTTAACGACGAGCAGTACTTC.

The rearrangement joins TRBV28 to TRBJ1-1; D is undetermined. CDR3 length: 13 amino acids. V was shortened by 3 bases and J by 4 bases, with 9 bases between the two germline ends. Germline CDR1 and CDR2: MDHEN and SYDVKM. CDR3 sequence: CASSFPAGTEAFF. Here the CDR3 DNA reads TGTGCCAGCAGTTTTCCGGCGGGCACTGAAGCTTTCTTT.

This clonotype was recorded many times. The germline gene is not matched at one end of the junction; a read error may be the cause. This sequence joins TRBV5-1 and TRBJ2-7; 11 bases line up with TRBD2. CDR3 length equals 14 residues. Germline assignment: CDR1 SGHRS and CDR2 YFSETQ. The chain's CDR3 is CASSLAGGTYEQYF. CDR3 in DNA: TGTGCCAGCAGTTTAGCGGGGGGGACCTACGAGCAGTACTTC.

A few counts support this clonotype. CDR3 region: CASSSDPAVSYEQYF. CDR3 nucleotide sequence: TGTGCCAGCAGCTCTGACCCAGCCGTCTCCTACGAGCAGTACTTC. The rearrangement joins TRBV7-2 to TRBJ2-7; D uncertain. V dropped 4 bases and J dropped 0 bases, with 13 bases sitting between them. CDR3 length equals 15 residues. Germline V lookup: CDR1 SGHTA, CDR2 FQGNSA.

The chain is built from TRBV7-9 and TRBJ1-2; possible D gene TRBD1, 6 bases. The CDR3 is 14 residues long. Trimming shortened V by 7 bases and J by 2 bases, and 14 bases separated the two germline ends. Germline values: CDR1 SEHNR, CDR2 FQNEAQ (reference sequence). Here the CDR3 reads CASIRAGANYGYTF. DNA of the CDR3: TGTGCCAGCATAAGAGCAGGGGCAAACTATGGCTACACCTTC.

The sample holds a few counts of this clonotype. The chain joins TRBV4-2 to TRBJ2-7, with 8 bases that match TRBD2. Germline V gene sequence: CDR1 LGHNA, CDR2 YNFKEQ. Trimming took 0 bases from V and 0 from J; bases not matched to a gene: 4. This CDR3 has 16 amino acids. The CDR3 reads CASSQERREVSYEQYF. CDR3 DNA sequence: TGTGCCAGCAGCCAAGAACGGCGGGAGGTCTCCTACGAGCAGTACTTC.

In its sample, this clonotype was seen a few times. The chain joins TRBV6-5 to TRBJ2-3; D not certain. V gave up 3 bases and J gave up 0 bases, with 10 bases separating them. The CDR3 covers 15 residues. CDR1 MNHEY and CDR2 SVGAGI come from the germline V gene. Written as DNA, the CDR3 is TGTGCCAGCAGTTATACAGCGCTTAGCACAGATACGCAGTATTTT. Residues: CASSYTALSTDTQYF.

The CDR3 DNA reads TGTGCCAGCAGCGTAGGACAGGGGGGTGATAGCAATCAGCCCCAGCATTTT. The encoded protein is CASSVGQGGDSNQPQHF. The J gene is TRBJ1-5, the V gene TRBV9, with TRBD1 identical over 9 bases. This CDR3 is 17 amino acids long. V trimming: 0 bases; J trimming: 0 bases; junction bases outside the gene matches: 4. Germline V gene sequence: CDR1 SGDLS, CDR2 YYNGEE.